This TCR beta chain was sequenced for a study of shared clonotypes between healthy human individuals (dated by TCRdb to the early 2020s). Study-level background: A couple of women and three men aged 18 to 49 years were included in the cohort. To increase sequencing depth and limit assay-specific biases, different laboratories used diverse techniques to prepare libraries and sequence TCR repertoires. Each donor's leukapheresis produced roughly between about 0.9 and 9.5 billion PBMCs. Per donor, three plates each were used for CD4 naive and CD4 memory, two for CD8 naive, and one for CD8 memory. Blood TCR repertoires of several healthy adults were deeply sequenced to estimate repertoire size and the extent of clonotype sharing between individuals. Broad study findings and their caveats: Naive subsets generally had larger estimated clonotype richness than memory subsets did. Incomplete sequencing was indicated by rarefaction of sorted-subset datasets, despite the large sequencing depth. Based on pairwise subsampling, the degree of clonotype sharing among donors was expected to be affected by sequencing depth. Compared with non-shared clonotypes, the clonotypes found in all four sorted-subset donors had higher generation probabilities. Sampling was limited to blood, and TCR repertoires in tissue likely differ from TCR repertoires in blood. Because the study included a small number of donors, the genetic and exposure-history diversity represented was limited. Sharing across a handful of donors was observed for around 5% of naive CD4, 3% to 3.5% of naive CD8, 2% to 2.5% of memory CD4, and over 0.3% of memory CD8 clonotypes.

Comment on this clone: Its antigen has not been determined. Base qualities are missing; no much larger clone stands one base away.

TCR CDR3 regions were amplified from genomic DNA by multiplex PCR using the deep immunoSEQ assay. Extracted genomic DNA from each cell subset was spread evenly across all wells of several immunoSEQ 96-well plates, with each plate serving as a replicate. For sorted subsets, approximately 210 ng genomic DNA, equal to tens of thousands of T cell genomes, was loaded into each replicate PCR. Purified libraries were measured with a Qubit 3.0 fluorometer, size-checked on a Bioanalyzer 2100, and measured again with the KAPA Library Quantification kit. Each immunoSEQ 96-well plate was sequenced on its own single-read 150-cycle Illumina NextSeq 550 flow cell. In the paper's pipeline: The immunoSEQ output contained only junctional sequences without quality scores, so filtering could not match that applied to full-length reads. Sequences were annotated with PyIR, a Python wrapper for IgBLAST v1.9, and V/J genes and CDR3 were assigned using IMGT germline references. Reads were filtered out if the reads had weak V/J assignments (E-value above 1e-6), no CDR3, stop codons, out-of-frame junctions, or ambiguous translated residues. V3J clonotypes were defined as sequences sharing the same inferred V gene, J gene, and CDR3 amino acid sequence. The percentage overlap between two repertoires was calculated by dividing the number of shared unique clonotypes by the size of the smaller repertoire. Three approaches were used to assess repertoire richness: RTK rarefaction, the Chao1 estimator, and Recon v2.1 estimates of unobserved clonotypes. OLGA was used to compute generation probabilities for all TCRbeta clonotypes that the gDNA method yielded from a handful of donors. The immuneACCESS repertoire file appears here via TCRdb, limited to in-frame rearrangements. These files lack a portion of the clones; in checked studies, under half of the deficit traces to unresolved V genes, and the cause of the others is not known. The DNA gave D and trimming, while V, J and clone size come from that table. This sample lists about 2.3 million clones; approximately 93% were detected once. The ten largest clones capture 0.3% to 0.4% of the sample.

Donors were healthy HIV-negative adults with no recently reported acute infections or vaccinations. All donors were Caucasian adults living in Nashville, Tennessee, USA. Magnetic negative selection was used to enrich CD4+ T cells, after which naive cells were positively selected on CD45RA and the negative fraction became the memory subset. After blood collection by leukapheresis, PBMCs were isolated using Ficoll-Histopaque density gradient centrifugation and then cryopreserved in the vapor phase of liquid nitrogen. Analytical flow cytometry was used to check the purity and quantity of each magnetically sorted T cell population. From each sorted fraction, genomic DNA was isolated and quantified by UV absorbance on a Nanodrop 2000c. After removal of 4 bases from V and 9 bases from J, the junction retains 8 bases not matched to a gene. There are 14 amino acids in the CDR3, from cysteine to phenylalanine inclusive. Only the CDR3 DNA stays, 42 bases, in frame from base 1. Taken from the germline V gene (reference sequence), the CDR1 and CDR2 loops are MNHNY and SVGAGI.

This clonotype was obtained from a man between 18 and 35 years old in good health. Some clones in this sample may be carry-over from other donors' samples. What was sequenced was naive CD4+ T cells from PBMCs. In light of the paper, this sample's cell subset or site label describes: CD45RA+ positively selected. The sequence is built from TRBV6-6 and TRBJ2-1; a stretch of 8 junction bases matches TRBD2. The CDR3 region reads CASSSPGLVVEQFF. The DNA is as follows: TGTGCCAGCAGTTCCCCGGGACTAGTAGTTGAGCAGTTCTTC.